Below are 31 T cell receptor beta chains sequenced from a single sample in a study of control samples from healthy donors and cancer patients. The assay was immunoSEQ multiplex PCR, and TCRdb's table has in-frame clones only and misses some. Found here are under 450,000 clones, about nine tenths of them singletons; the top ten hold 5.5% to 7.5%. The specimen was PBMCs. These receptors were taken from a man aged 40-55 years with head and neck cancer.

The V and J genes are TRBV2 and TRBJ2-7; no reliable D call. Per the germline V gene, CDR1 is SNHLY and CDR2 is FYNNEI. The CDR3 runs to 14 residues. The ends were cut back, 7 bases at V and 7 bases at J, with 20 bases in the middle. This CDR3 reads CASKPFGPLLEQYF. CDR3 DNA sequence: TGTGCCAGCAAGCCGTTCGGACCACTATTAGAGCAGTACTTC.

The V and J genes are TRBV30 and TRBJ1-2; D gene uncertain. The CDR3 totals 12 residues. Trimming took 5 bases from V and 2 from J, leaving 9 bases between them. CDR1 is GTSNPN, CDR2 SVGIG, per germline (reference sequence). The CDR3 is CAWEVINYGYTF. The CDR3 nucleotides read TGTGCCTGGGAGGTCATAAACTATGGCTACACCTTC. Complete variable domain (other parts from reference TRBV30 and TRBJ1-2): SQTIHQWPATLVQPVGSPLSLECTVEGTSNPNLYWYRQAAGRGLQLLFYSVGIGQISSEVPQNLSASRPQDRQFILSSKKLLLSDSGFYLCAWEVINYGYTFGSGTRLTVV.

This clone has only one observation. The chain joins TRBV29-1 to TRBJ2-3; D uncertain. Per the germline V gene, CDR1 is SQVTM and CDR2 is ANQGSEA. With 3 bases removed from V and 6 bases from J, the gap between germline ends came to 13 bases. The CDR3 totals 13 residues. The chain's CDR3 is CSVEVGRSDTQYF. The CDR3, as DNA: TGCAGCGTTGAGGTAGGGCGGTCGGATACGCAGTATTTT.

This clone showed up just once. The chain is built from TRBV14 and TRBJ2-2; D gene uncertain. Looked up from germline, CDR1 is SGHDN and CDR2 is FVKESK. Trimming shortened V by 4 bases and J by 3 bases, and 9 bases separated the two germline ends. There are 14 residues in the CDR3. The CDR3 loop reads CASSPITDTGELFF. DNA of the CDR3: TGTGCCAGCAGCCCTATAACGGACACCGGGGAGCTGTTTTTT.

The V call is TRBV11-2, the J call TRBJ2-3, with 9 bases lining up with TRBD2. The CDR3 length is 16 residues. Germline CDR1 SGHAT, CDR2 FQNNGV. The trim removed 3 bases at V and 2 bases at J, leaving 6 bases unmatched. CDR3 loop: CASSFRLAAHTDTQYF. DNA of the CDR3: TGTGCCAGCAGCTTCCGACTAGCGGCCCACACAGATACGCAGTATTTT.

V and J are TRBV6-2 or TRBV6-3 and TRBJ1-2; D is perhaps TRBD1 (6 bases). Trimming removed 4 bases at V and 6 bases at J, with 15 bases between. CDR3 length: 14 residues. CDR1 is MNHEY, CDR2 SVGEGT, per germline. The DNA of the CDR3 is TGTGCCAGCAGTTGGACAGCCCTCATGGATGGCTACACCTTC. Amino acids: CASSWTALMDGYTF.

The chain has TRBV18 and TRBJ1-4; D is unresolved. Looked up from germline, CDR1 is KGHSH and CDR2 is LQKENI. The CDR3 is 13 residues long. V lost 3 bases and J 4 bases, leaving 6 bases between the germline ends. The CDR3, as DNA: TGTGCCAGCTCACCGGCCGTTAATGAAAAACTGTTTTTT. Its translation is CASSPAVNEKLFF. The full variable domain, completed using reference TRBV18 and TRBJ1-4, is NAGVMQNPRHLVRRRGQEARLRCSPMKGHSHVYWYRQLPEEGLKFMVYLQKENIIDESGMPKERFSAEFPKEGPSILRIQQVVRGDSAAYFCASSPAVNEKLFFGSGTQLSVL.

This clone is a singleton in its sample. The V and J genes are TRBV4-3 and TRBJ2-7, with 7 positions matching TRBD1. Germline CDR1 is LGHNA and CDR2 is YSLEER. There are 15 residues in the CDR3. J was trimmed by 3 bases and V by 1 base; bases with no gene match: 6. This chain's CDR3 is CASSQVTGPYYEQYF. CDR3 sequence (DNA): TGCGCCAGCAGCCAAGTGACAGGGCCTTACTACGAGCAGTACTTC.

The J gene is TRBJ1-6, the V gene TRBV2, with D perhaps TRBD1 (5 bases). The V end was cut by 7 bases, the J end by 1 base, with 8 bases between. Germline V lookup: CDR1 SNHLY, CDR2 FYNNEI. This CDR3 has 14 amino acids. As DNA, the CDR3 is TGTGCCAGCATCCACAGGTCCTATAATTCACCCCTCCACTTT. The encoded protein is CASIHRSYNSPLHF.

The chain carries TRBV24-1 and TRBJ2-1; 9 bases are a match to TRBD2. The CDR3 runs to 15 residues. Germline CDR1 and CDR2: KGHDR and SFDVKD. J was trimmed by 3 bases and V by 6 bases; bases with no gene match: 5. CDR3 sequence: CATSTRGGLYNEQFF. The CDR3 DNA follows: TGTGCCACCAGTACGCGGGGGGGACTCTACAATGAGCAGTTCTTC.

This clone was counted a single time. V gene TRBV5-1 combines with J gene TRBJ1-6; D is perhaps TRBD1 (5 bases). This CDR3 spans 15 amino acids. Germline V CDR1 and CDR2: SGHRS, YFSETQ. V was clipped by 0 bases and J by 8 bases, with 12 bases between them. The CDR3 bases are TGCGCCAGCAGCTTGGACCGGGGACCTTATTCACCCCTCCACTTT. Translation gives CASSLDRGPYSPLHF. The full variable domain, completed using reference TRBV5-1 and TRBJ1-6, is KAGVTQTPRYLIKTRGQQVTLSCSPISGHRSVSWYQQTPGQGLQFLFEYFSETQRNKGNFPGRFSGRQFSNSRSEMNVSTLELGDSALYLCASSLDRGPYSPLHFGNGTRLTVT.

J is TRBJ2-7 and V is TRBV10-2, with D perhaps matching TRBD1 or TRBD2 (6 bases each). The CDR3 loop spans 15 amino acids. The germline V gene has CDR1 WSHSY and CDR2 SAAADI. The V gene lost 6 bases and the J gene lost 1 base, with 16 bases spanning the gap. CDR3 amino acids: CASRDHGGPSYEQYF. CDR3 coding DNA: TGCGCCAGCAGAGACCATGGGGGGCCGTCCTACGAGCAGTACTTC.

This clone came up once. The V gene is TRBV3-1 (or the pseudogene TRBV3-2), the J gene TRBJ2-5, with D perhaps TRBD1 (5 bases). Trimming shortened V by 7 bases and J by 2 bases, and 11 bases separated the two germline ends. This CDR3 comprises 13 residues. The germline V gene encodes CDR1 LGHDT and CDR2 YNNKEL (reference sequence). The DNA for the CDR3 is TGTGCCAGCAATTTTCGACAGCAAGAGACCCAGTACTTC. This gives the protein CASNFRQQETQYF.

The V call is TRBV6-5, the J call TRBJ1-3, with TRBD1 as a possible D gene (6 bases). The CDR3 has 16 amino acids. The V end was cut by 0 bases, the J end by 4 bases, with 13 bases between. Germline V gene sequence: CDR1 MNHEY, CDR2 SVGAGI. CDR3 sequence: CASSYSGGQTGNTIYF. CDR3 DNA: TGTGCCAGCAGTTACTCTGGGGGCCAGACCGGAAACACCATATATTTT.

The chain joins TRBV6-5 to TRBJ2-1; 11 positions agree with TRBD1. The ends lost 7 bases at V and 8 bases at J; junction bases unmatched: 4. Germline lookup yields CDR1 MNHEY and CDR2 SVGAGI. CDR3 length: 13 residues. CDR3 nucleotide sequence: TGTGCCAGCAAAGAGGGACAGGGGGATGAGCAGTTCTTC. Residues: CASKEGQGDEQFF.

J is TRBJ1-4 and V is TRBV19; D is ambiguous. Germline lookup yields CDR1 LNHDA and CDR2 SQIVND (reference sequence). CDR3 length: 12 residues. The V gene lost 5 bases and the J gene lost 8 bases, with 9 bases spanning the gap. The CDR3 nucleotides read TGTGCCAGTAGTGTGAACGGGGAAAAACTGTTTTTT. As protein: CASSVNGEKLFF.

The rearrangement joins TRBV29-1 to TRBJ2-5; TRBD1 matches at 8 bases. This CDR3 contains 14 residues. Germline CDR1 and CDR2: SQVTM and ANQGSEA. V lost 6 bases and J lost 7; bases outside the gene matches: 13. The CDR3 sequence is CSVHSGRGTGTQYF. For the CDR3, the DNA is TGCAGCGTCCATTCCGGTAGGGGGACAGGGACCCAGTACTTC.

The table lists this clone with a few counts. The rearrangement links TRBV7-2 to TRBJ2-3; unclear D gene. The CDR3 consists of 12 residues. Trimming stripped 5 bases from V and 5 bases from J, with 8 bases between. In germline, CDR1 is SGHTA, CDR2 FQGNSA. The CDR3: CASSHIRDTQYF. CDR3 coding DNA: TGTGCCAGCAGCCATATTCGAGATACGCAGTATTTT.

The V gene is TRBV25-1, the J gene TRBJ1-1; the match to TRBD1 covers 7 bases. CDR3 length: 15 residues. V lost 6 bases, J lost 3 bases, and 10 bases stayed unmatched. Germline loops: CDR1 MGHDK, CDR2 SYGVNS. The CDR3 loop reads CASRSWSGTDTEAFF. CDR3 coding DNA: TGTGCCAGCAGGAGCTGGTCCGGGACAGACACTGAAGCTTTCTTT. The full variable domain, rest sourced from reference TRBV25-1 and TRBJ1-1, is EADIYQTPRYLVIGTGKKITLECSQTMGHDKMYWYQQDPGMELHLIHYSYGVNSTEKGDLSSESTVSRIRTEHFPLTLESARPSHTSQYLCASRSWSGTDTEAFFGQGTRLTVV.

The J gene is TRBJ2-1, the V gene TRBV5-1; possible D gene TRBD1, 6 bases. Trimming pared 6 bases from V and 5 bases from J, leaving 27 bases between. The CDR3 totals 18 residues. CDR1 is SGHRS and CDR2 is YFSETQ in the germline V gene. The CDR3 coding sequence is TGCGCCAGCACTACCCGCGGCCCCGGGACACGAGGTAACAATGAGCAGTTCTTC. It codes for CASTTRGPGTRGNNEQFF.

This chain uses TRBV4-2 with TRBJ2-3; 7 bases are a match to TRBD2. J lost 2 bases, V lost 9 bases, and 8 bases had no gene match. This CDR3 comprises 14 residues. Germline-derived CDR1 and CDR2 are LGHNA and YNFKEQ. The DNA for the CDR3 is TGTGCCAGTAAAAGCGGGGACCTCACAGATACGCAGTATTTT. Protein: CASKSGDLTDTQYF.

On this clone: A junction end diverges from the germline sequence, so it may reflect a read error. The rearrangement uses TRBV27 and TRBJ2-7; TRBD1 or TRBD2 may be the D gene (5 bases each). Germline V CDR1 and CDR2: MNHEY, SMNVEV (reference sequence). The CDR3 spans 17 residues. CDR3 residues: CASSLSGPLRPAREQYF. The CDR3, as DNA: TGTGCCAGCAGCTTATCGGGGCCGCTGAGACCAGCCCGGGAGCAGTACTTC.

This clone was picked up one time. The chain carries TRBV5-6 and TRBJ1-1; 7 bases are a match to TRBD1. The length of the CDR3 is 14 residues. The germline V gene has CDR1 SGHDT and CDR2 YYEEEE. J gave up 10 bases and V 0 bases, and 9 bases lay outside the gene matches. In DNA, the CDR3 is TGTGCCAGCAGCTTGGCGACAGGGATGGGGTCAGCTTTCTTT. It encodes CASSLATGMGSAFF. Combining the CDR3 with reference TRBV5-6 and TRBJ1-1 gives the whole variable domain DAGVTQSPTHLIKTRGQQVTLRCSPKSGHDTVSWYQQALGQGPQFIFQYYEEEERQRGNFPDRFSGHQFPNYSSELNVNALLLGDSALYLCASSLATGMGSAFFGQGTRLTVV.

V is TRBV7-2 and J is TRBJ1-1, with D possibly being TRBD1 (5 bases). Germline V gives CDR1 SGHTA, CDR2 FQGNSA. The V end lost 5 bases, the J end lost 7 bases, and 11 bases lay between the germline ends. The CDR3 extends over 12 amino acids. The chain's CDR3 is CASSPRGGEAFF. CDR3 bases: TGTGCCAGCAGCCCCCGGGGGGGTGAAGCTTTCTTT.

The chain is built from TRBV11-2 and TRBJ2-7; D is undetermined. Germline V gives CDR1 SGHAT, CDR2 FQNNGV. The CDR3 runs 16 residues. Trimming removed 0 bases at V and 5 bases at J, with 17 bases between. The CDR3 loop reads CASSLESVGVTDEQYF. CDR3 nucleotides: TGTGCCAGCAGCTTAGAGAGCGTCGGAGTAACCGACGAGCAGTACTTC.

This clone appeared a single time. V usage is TRBV30 and J usage is TRBJ2-7, with D possibly being TRBD1 (5 bases). Trimming took off 3 bases at V and 2 bases at J, with 14 bases between the two ends. Per the germline V gene, CDR1 is GTSNPN and CDR2 is SVGIG (reference sequence). The CDR3 length is 14 residues. CDR3 DNA sequence: TGTGCCTGGAGAAACGATAGGGGAACCTACGAGCAGTACTTC. Protein sequence: CAWRNDRGTYEQYF. Filled out from reference TRBV30 and TRBJ2-7, the complete variable domain reads SQTIHQWPATLVQPVGSPLSLECTVEGTSNPNLYWYRQAAGRGLQLLFYSVGIGQISSEVPQNLSASRPQDRQFILSSKKLLLSDSGFYLCAWRNDRGTYEQYFGPGTRLTVT.

CDR3 amino acids: CASSRTGEGSPLHF. In DNA, the CDR3 is TGTGCCAGCAGCCGGACAGGGGAGGGCTCACCCCTCCACTTT. This chain links TRBV6-4 with TRBJ1-6; TRBD1 aligns across 9 bases. After removal of 6 bases from V and 10 bases from J, the junction contained 7 bases not matched to a gene. The CDR3 is 14 residues long. Germline values: CDR1 MRHNA, CDR2 SNTAGT.

The J gene is TRBJ2-5, the V gene TRBV7-2; D gene uncertain. The V gene lost 1 base and the J gene lost 5 bases, with 11 bases spanning the gap. Germline assignment: CDR1 SGHTA and CDR2 FQGNSA. The CDR3 totals 14 residues. CDR3 nucleotides: TGTGCCAGCAGCTTAGGGGCTAGTCTGGAGACCCAGTACTTC. Translating it yields CASSLGASLETQYF.

This clone was seen just once. The chain couples TRBV9 to TRBJ2-3; D is unclear. With 3 bases removed from V and 2 bases from J, the gap between germline ends came to 13 bases. The CDR3 is made up of 15 amino acids. Germline V CDR1 and CDR2: SGDLS, YYNGEE. The CDR3 sequence is CASSARSYHTDTQYF. The CDR3 DNA is TGTGCCAGCAGCGCCCGGAGCTACCACACAGATACGCAGTATTTT.

This clone was seen only a few times. The chain has TRBV20-1 and TRBJ2-7, with TRBD1 as a possible D gene (5 bases). The CDR3 covers 14 residues. Germline CDR1 is DFQATT and CDR2 is SNEGSKA (reference sequence). V gave up 3 bases and J gave up 1 base, with 13 bases separating them. CDR3: CSASQGSKSYEQYF. CDR3 DNA sequence: TGCAGTGCTAGTCAGGGCTCCAAATCCTACGAGCAGTACTTC.

The rearrangement joins TRBV24-1 to TRBJ1-4; 10 nucleotides agree with TRBD1. This CDR3 spans 17 amino acids. Germline V gene data show CDR1 as KGHDR and CDR2 as SFDVKD. Germline trimming cut 4 bases from V and 2 bases from J; bases unmatched to any gene: 6. The CDR3 loop is CATSDSGTGVTNEKLFF. The CDR3 DNA reads TGTGCCACCAGTGACTCCGGGACAGGGGTCACTAATGAAAAACTGTTTTTT.